The sample holds a few counts of the clone carrying this TCR beta chain. What it binds is unknown. Unique molecular identifiers tagged the TCR beta cDNA libraries. TCRdb passed the PCR reads through MiXCR, listing each CDR3 protein once. Among 400,000 to 500,000 distinct CDR3 sequences listed, roughly 38% were seen once. Germline assignment: CDR1 MNHEY and CDR2 SVGAGI. Trimming cost V 2 bases and J 5 bases, with 9 bases left between them. The CDR3 has 13 amino acids. The source of the sample is a study of post-analysis software for immune sequencing data. Regarding the study as a whole: In patients, four to six TRBV segments were more frequent than in controls, with TRBV5-6, TRBV5-1 and TRBV20-1 among them.

V gene TRBV6-5 combines with J gene TRBJ1-2; D is possibly TRBD1 (6 bases). Sequencing input: blood. The TCR sequence derives from a girl aged 2 to 10 with multiple sclerosis. CDR3: CASSYQGTYGYTF. The CDR3 DNA reads TGTGCCAGCAGTTACCAGGGGACTTATGGCTACACCTTC.